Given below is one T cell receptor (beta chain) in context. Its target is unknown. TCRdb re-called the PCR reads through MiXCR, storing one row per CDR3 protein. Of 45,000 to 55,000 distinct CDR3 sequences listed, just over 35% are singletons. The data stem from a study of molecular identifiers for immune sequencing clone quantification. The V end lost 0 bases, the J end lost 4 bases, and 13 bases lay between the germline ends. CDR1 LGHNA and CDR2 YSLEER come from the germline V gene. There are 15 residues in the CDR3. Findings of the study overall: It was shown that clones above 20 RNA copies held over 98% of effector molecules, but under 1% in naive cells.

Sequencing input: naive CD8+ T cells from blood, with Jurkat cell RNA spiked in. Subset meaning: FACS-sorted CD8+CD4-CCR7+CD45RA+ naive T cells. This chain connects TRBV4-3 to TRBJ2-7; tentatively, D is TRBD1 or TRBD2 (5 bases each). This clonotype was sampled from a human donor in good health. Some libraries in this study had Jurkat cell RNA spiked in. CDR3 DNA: TGCGCCAGCAGCCAAGATGGATGGGGGACGTACGAGCAGTACTTC. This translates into CASSQDGWGTYEQYF.